This T cell receptor (beta chain) comes out of a study of T-cell memory formation after mild COVID-19. Study overall: TCR clusters largely stayed donor specific. Overall study results and limits: Pre-infection memory contained some responding clones, which suggested that cross-reactive memory had joined. Day 37-peaking second-wave clones had unconfirmed SARS-CoV-2 specificity.

This clonotype was seen only a few times. Its target is not known. Trimming removed 4 bases at V and 6 bases at J, with 13 bases between. This CDR3 comprises 14 residues. The germline V gene encodes CDR1 MNHEY and CDR2 SVGEGT. TCRdb re-derived calls from the 5' RACE reads in MiXCR, one entry per CDR3 protein. Here the sample spans approximately 250,000 distinct CDR3 sequences, approximately 15% being singletons. Sequencing was performed on PBMCs or a T cell subset sorted from them (not recorded which). The clonotype was recovered from a young man who had mild COVID-19 (a few samples of this study predate the infection). Cell type and time point are not known. V is TRBV6-2 or TRBV6-3 and J is TRBJ2-1; D is perhaps TRBD1 or TRBD2 (6 bases each). The CDR3 region has the DNA TGTGCCAGCAGTTTGGGGGGCCAGGCCAATGAGCAGTTCTTC. It yields the protein CASSLGGQANEQFF.